Listed below are T cell receptor beta chains from one sample, sequenced in a study of CD8 T cells in ankylosing spondylitis. One entry per CDR3 protein, called by TCRdb with MiXCR from the 5' RACE reads. Here the sample spans 500,000 to 550,000 distinct CDR3 sequences, about 13% being singletons. The specimen was blood, either unsorted or a sorted T cell fraction (not recorded which). The source of these receptors is a male donor with ankylosing spondylitis. CDR3s include the opening cysteine and the closing phenylalanine or tryptophan. A D gene is named only where the DNA matches it firmly. Not all rows give a size; the values are once, few, many and, for expanded clones, a class.

abundance	d_gene	v_gene	j_gene	CDR3nt	CDR3aa
few	-	TRBV6-5	TRBJ1-2	TGTGCCAGCAGTTTCCAGACAGGAAACTATGGCTACACCTTC	CASSFQTGNYGYTF
-	-	TRBV2	TRBJ1-3	TGTGCCAGCGGAAGACAGACTACTGGAAACACCATATATTTT	CASGRQTTGNTIYF
few	-	TRBV2	TRBJ1-2	TGTGCCAGCAGGTACAGGCGCTCTAACTATGGCTACACCTTC	CASRYRRSNYGYTF
-	-	TRBV7-8	TRBJ2-5	TGTGCCAGCAGCTTAGCGGCGGTCGGGGCTCCAGAGACCCAGTACTTC	CASSLAAVGAPETQYF
-	TRBD2	TRBV29-1	TRBJ2-7	TGCAGCGTTATAGGAGCGGGAGGTTTACAGGGGGAGCAGTACTTC	CSVIGAGGLQGEQYF
few	-	TRBV20-1	TRBJ1-2	TGCAGTGCTACGGGACGGAACTATGGCTACACCTTC	CSATGRNYGYTF
-	-	TRBV30	TRBJ1-2	TGTGCCTGGATAAGAAACACCATAGCCTATGGCTACACCTTC	CAWIRNTIAYGYTF
-	TRBD2	TRBV24-1	TRBJ2-3	TGTGCCACCAGTGCCAGCGGGAGTGGTGCAGATACGCAGTATTTT	CATSASGSGADTQYF
few	-	TRBV2	TRBJ2-7	TGTGCCAGCAGTGGATCCCTGACTCGCTACGAGCAGTACTTC	CASSGSLTRYEQYF
few	TRBD2	TRBV29-1	TRBJ2-2	TGCAGCGTTGGAACGGGAGGCCACACCGGGGAGCTGTTTTTT	CSVGTGGHTGELFF
-	TRBD1	TRBV20-1	TRBJ2-3	TGCAGTGCTCCTACAGGGGGATGGACAGATACGCAGTATTTT	CSAPTGGWTDTQYF
few	TRBD1	TRBV28	TRBJ1-1	TGTGCCAGCAGTTTAAATTCCGACAGGGTGACTGAAGCTTTCTTT	CASSLNSDRVTEAFF
many	-	TRBV5-1	TRBJ2-7	TGCGCCAGCAGCTCGGCAGGAAGCTCCTACGAGCAGTACTTC	CASSSAGSSYEQYF
-	TRBD2	TRBV20-1	TRBJ2-3	TGCTGTGCTAGCCCCGGACTAGCGGGGGTATTCACAGATACGCAGTATTTT	CCASPGLAGVFTDTQYF
-	TRBD1	TRBV11-2	TRBJ1-1	TGTGCCAGCAGCATCCAGGGGGTTGAAGCTTTCTTT	CASSIQGVEAFF
-	-	TRBV5-1	TRBJ1-4	TGCGCCAGCAGCACGGGACCAGGGGAAAAACTGTTTTTT	CASSTGPGEKLFF
few	TRBD1	TRBV10-3	TRBJ1-5	TGTGCCATCAGTAACAGGGGCGGGACTGGCAATCAGCCCCAGCATTTT	CAISNRGGTGNQPQHF
-	TRBD2	TRBV10-3	TRBJ2-3	TGTGCCATCAGTGAGTCTGTACTAGCGGGAGGGTACACAGATACGCAGTATTTT	CAISESVLAGGYTDTQYF
few	TRBD2	TRBV24-1	TRBJ2-1	TGTGCCACCAGTGATTCTCCCGGGACTAGCGGGACTTACAATGAGCAGTTCTTC	CATSDSPGTSGTYNEQFF
few	-	TRBV6-2/TRBV6-3	TRBJ1-5	TGTGCCAGCAGTTACTTGGGGAATCAGCCCCAGCATTTT	CASSYLGNQPQHF
few	-	TRBV30	TRBJ2-1	TGTGCCTGGAGCGTTGGGACCGGACGGTTCTTC	CAWSVGTGRFF
-	-	TRBV6-5	TRBJ2-5	TGTGCCAGCAGTTACATAACAGGGCAAGAGACCCAGTACTTC	CASSYITGQETQYF
-	-	TRBV29-1	TRBJ1-1	TGCAGCGCCGGTCCCCACGGGGGTGGGACTGAAGCTTTCTTT	CSAGPHGGGTEAFF
many	-	TRBV5-1	TRBJ1-1	TGCGCCAGCAGCTTTCGTCTCCCGAACACTGAAGCTTTCTTT	CASSFRLPNTEAFF
-	-	TRBV30	TRBJ2-3	TGTGCCTGGAGTGCAACCGGGGTTCGGACAGATACGCAGTATTTT	CAWSATGVRTDTQYF
-	TRBD2	TRBV4-1	TRBJ2-4	TGCGCCAGCAGCCACGCCCCGGGTAGCGGGGAAAACATTCAGTACTTC	CASSHAPGSGENIQYF
-	-	TRBV25-1	TRBJ2-7	TGTGCCAGCAGTCTAGGGCTTGAGCAGTACTTC	CASSLGLEQYF
few	TRBD2	TRBV3-1	TRBJ2-7	TGTGCCAGCAGCCAAGATTGGGGGGGAGGGTCCCCCGAGCAGTACTTC	CASSQDWGGGSPEQYF
few	-	TRBV29-1	TRBJ1-5	TGCAGCGTTGGGGCCGGGGGTAGGGGGAATCAGCCCCAGCATTTT	CSVGAGGRGNQPQHF
-	TRBD2	TRBV5-1	TRBJ2-1	TGCGCCAGCAGCTTGGTCCTAGCGGGGGGGTCCTACAATGAGCAGTTCTTC	CASSLVLAGGSYNEQFF
few	TRBD2	TRBV7-7	TRBJ2-1	TGTGCCAGCAGTTCCTGGAGCGGGAAGAATGAGCAGTTCTTC	CASSSWSGKNEQFF
many	-	TRBV2	TRBJ1-5	TGTGCCAGCAGTGATGAGGGGGACCAGCCCCAGCATTTT	CASSDEGDQPQHF
few	TRBD2	TRBV18	TRBJ2-3	TGTGCCAGCTCGTCCATAGCCGGGACTAGCGGGAGGGCCGGGACAGATACGCAGTATTTT	CASSSIAGTSGRAGTDTQYF
-	TRBD2	TRBV5-1	TRBJ2-5	TGCGCCAGCAGCGCTGGACTAGCGACGAGCCAAGAGACCCAGTACTTC	CASSAGLATSQETQYF
many	-	TRBV20-1	TRBJ1-5	TGCAGTGCTAGGCAGAGTAATCAGCCCCAGCATTTT	CSARQSNQPQHF
-	-	TRBV27	TRBJ1-5	TGTGCCAGCAGTTTCCGGTCGCGAAATCAGCCCCAGCATTTT	CASSFRSRNQPQHF
many	TRBD1	TRBV2	TRBJ1-2	TGTGCCAGCACGGGACAGCCTGGCGATGGCTACACCTTC	CASTGQPGDGYTF
-	TRBD1	TRBV12-3/TRBV12-4	TRBJ1-1	TGTGCCAGCAGTCCCGCGACAGGGCGAAGCACTGAAGCTTTCTTT	CASSPATGRSTEAFF
-	TRBD1	TRBV6-1	TRBJ2-1	TGTGCCAGCAGTGAACCGGGACAGTACAATGAGCAGTTCTTC	CASSEPGQYNEQFF
many	TRBD2	TRBV7-9	TRBJ2-2	TGTGCCAGCAGCCCCAAACTAGCGTCGAACACCGGGGAGCTGTTTTTT	CASSPKLASNTGELFF
few	TRBD2	TRBV20-1	TRBJ2-2	TGCAGTGCTGGGACTAGCGGGAGTGTGGGTACCGGGGAGCTGTTTTTT	CSAGTSGSVGTGELFF
-	-	TRBV11-2	TRBJ2-7	TGTGCCAGCAGCTTAAGGACCGAGCAGTACTTC	CASSLRTEQYF
many	TRBD1	TRBV5-6	TRBJ2-3	TGTGCCAGCAGCTTCGGACAGGGTCCCACAGATACGCAGTATTTT	CASSFGQGPTDTQYF
-	-	TRBV20-1	TRBJ1-6	TGCAGTGCCCGAGGGACACCATATAATTCACCCCTCCACTTT	CSARGTPYNSPLHF
many	-	TRBV12-3/TRBV12-4	TRBJ1-6	TGTGCCAGCAGAAACGCGGGGGTGAGGAATTCACCCCTCCACTTT	CASRNAGVRNSPLHF
-	TRBD2	TRBV20-1	TRBJ2-7	TGCAGTGCTAGAGATCATGGGGGGGTGGAGATCTACGAGCAGTACTTC	CSARDHGGVEIYEQYF
-	-	TRBV20-1	TRBJ2-5	TGCAGTGCCAGAGGGAGACAAGAGACCCAGTACTTC	CSARGRQETQYF
many	-	TRBV5-1	TRBJ1-1	TGCGCCAGCAGCTTGGACAGGGATGACACTGAAGCTTTCTTT	CASSLDRDDTEAFF
-	TRBD2	TRBV11-3	TRBJ2-1	TGTGCCAGCAGCTTAGGGGGGGGTGCCCGCCGTCAGGCTGAGCAGTTCTTC	CASSLGGGARRQAEQFF